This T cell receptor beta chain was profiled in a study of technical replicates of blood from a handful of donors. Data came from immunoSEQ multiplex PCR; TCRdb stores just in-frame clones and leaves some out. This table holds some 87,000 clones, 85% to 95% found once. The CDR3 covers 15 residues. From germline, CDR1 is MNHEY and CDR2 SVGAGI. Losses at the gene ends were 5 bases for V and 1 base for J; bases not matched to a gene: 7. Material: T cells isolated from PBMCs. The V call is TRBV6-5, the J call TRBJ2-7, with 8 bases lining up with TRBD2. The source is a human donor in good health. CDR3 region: CASSPRVAGSYEQYF. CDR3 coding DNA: TGTGCCAGCAGTCCCCGGGTAGCGGGGTCCTACGAGCAGTACTTC.